This entry is about one TCR beta chain. These data originate in a study of shared clonotypes between healthy human individuals. With 0 bases removed from V and 1 base from J, the gap between germline ends came to 7 bases. CDR3 length: 14 residues. CDR1 and CDR2 (germline): SGHRS, YFSETQ. The assay was immunoSEQ multiplex PCR, and TCRdb's table has in-frame clones only and misses some. The sample lists fewer than 850,000 clones, 80% to 95% occurring once. This clonotype was obtained from a man between 18 and 35 years old in good health. Some clones in this sample may be carry-over from other donors' samples. This rearrangement joins TRBV5-1 to TRBJ1-2, with no clear D. Sequenced material: memory CD8+ T cells from PBMCs. Subset: CD45RO+ cells pooled with CCR7-negative TemRA cells. The CDR3 nucleotides read TGCGCCAGCAGCTTGGAAAGGGTTAACTATGGCTACACCTTC. This codes for CASSLERVNYGYTF.